The 31 T cell receptor beta chains below were found in one sample sequenced in a study of blood T cells in healthy people across ages. Together with a sample-barcoded 5' primer, a J-beta primer mix was included in a second PCR lasting roughly 7 to 11 cycles. Via MiXCR, TCRdb re-called the 5' RACE reads, giving one row per CDR3 protein. The sample has approximately 1.5 million distinct CDR3 sequences; 42% are singletons. Sequencing input: blood. These receptors came from a woman in her late teens or twenties in good health.

There are a few counts of this clonotype. V is TRBV6-2 or TRBV6-3 and J is TRBJ1-2; D gene ambiguous. Germline-derived CDR1 and CDR2 are MNHEY and SVGEGT. The CDR3 has 17 amino acids. V gave up 5 bases and J gave up 2 bases, with 21 bases separating them. The CDR3: CASSPFEGLGRNYGYTF. CDR3 DNA sequence: TGTGCCAGCAGTCCTTTTGAGGGATTGGGCCGGAACTATGGCTACACCTTC.

This clonotype was observed a few times. J is TRBJ1-5 and V is TRBV12-3 or TRBV12-4, with 12 positions matching TRBD1. CDR3 size: 18 residues. V dropped 5 bases and J dropped 2; count of bases not matched to a gene: 10. Here the CDR3 reads CASSPGQGADFRNQPQHF. As DNA, the CDR3 is TGTGCCAGCAGTCCGGGACAGGGGGCGGACTTTCGCAATCAGCCCCAGCATTTT.

The CDR3 sequence: CASSLDNYDRETQYF. In DNA, the CDR3 is TGTGCCAGCAGCTTAGACAACTATGATCGGGAGACCCAGTACTTC. The V call is TRBV7-6, the J call TRBJ2-5; D is undetermined. The CDR3 is made up of 15 amino acids. Trimming removed 1 base from V and 5 bases from J, with 14 bases in between. Per germline, CDR1 SGHVS and CDR2 FNYEAQ.

The CDR3 reads CSARDGSGGSYNEQFF. As DNA, the CDR3 is TGCAGTGCTAGAGATGGGTCGGGAGGCTCCTACAATGAGCAGTTCTTC. The chain has TRBV20-1 and TRBJ2-1; the match to TRBD2 covers 7 bases. Germline V gene lookup returns CDR1 DFQATT and CDR2 SNEGSKA (reference sequence). The CDR3 has 16 residues. V shed 0 bases, J shed 0 bases, and the junction held 5 bases outside the gene matches.

This clonotype was observed a handful of times. The rearrangement uses TRBV6-5 and TRBJ2-1, with TRBD1 matching 11 bases. Germline lookup yields CDR1 MNHEY and CDR2 SVGAGI. The CDR3 spans 15 residues. After removal of 4 bases from V and 8 bases from J, the junction contained 7 bases not matched to a gene. The CDR3 DNA is TGTGCCAGCAGTTCTCGGGACAGGGGGTGGTATGAGCAGTTCTTC. Translated, it gives CASSSRDRGWYEQFF.

The chain joins TRBV9 to TRBJ1-2; 12 nucleotides line up with TRBD1. This CDR3 comprises 16 residues. The ends lost 4 bases at V and 4 bases at J; junction bases unmatched: 8. Germline V gene lookup returns CDR1 SGDLS and CDR2 YYNGEE. CDR3 DNA sequence: TGTGCCAGCAGCCCCGGGGACAGGGGGCGAAGCTATGGCTACACCTTC. As protein: CASSPGDRGRSYGYTF. Variable domain in full (rest from reference TRBV9 and TRBJ1-2): DSGVTQTPKHLITATGQRVTLRCSPRSGDLSVYWYQQSLDQGLQFLIQYYNGEERAKGNILERFSAQQFPDLHSELNLSSLELGDSALYFCASSPGDRGRSYGYTFGSGTRLTVV.

The chain is built from TRBV7-6 and TRBJ2-1, with D perhaps TRBD2 (6 bases). The V end lost 5 bases, the J end lost 8 bases, and 19 bases lay between the germline ends. CDR3 length: 15 residues. Germline-derived CDR1 and CDR2 are SGHVS and FNYEAQ. The CDR3 loop is CASSKRLGRYDEQFF. The DNA of the CDR3 is TGTGCCAGCAGCAAAAGACTAGGTCGGTACGATGAGCAGTTCTTC.

This rearrangement joins TRBV29-1 to TRBJ2-7, with D maybe TRBD1 (6 bases). Germline CDR1 is SQVTM and CDR2 is ANQGSEA. The CDR3 sequence is 12 residues long. Trimming pared 7 bases from V and 1 base from J, leaving 11 bases between. The CDR3, as DNA: TGCAGCGGCCGGGACACGTCCTACGAGCAGTACTTC. Its protein product is CSGRDTSYEQYF.

This clonotype occurred a few times. The chain uses TRBV2 and TRBJ2-3; perhaps TRBD1 as D (5 bases). The germline V and J ends were trimmed by 7 bases and 0 bases, with 8 bases remaining between them. The germline V gene has CDR1 SNHLY and CDR2 FYNNEI. This CDR3 comprises 13 residues. The chain's CDR3 is CASTQESTDTQYF. In nucleotides, the CDR3 is TGTGCCAGCACACAGGAGAGCACAGATACGCAGTATTTT.

This clonotype was counted between two and nine times. The rearrangement uses TRBV12-3 or TRBV12-4 and TRBJ2-2; TRBD1 matches at 9 bases. The CDR3 runs 16 residues. After removal of 6 bases from V and 4 bases from J, the junction contained 9 bases not matched to a gene. CDR3 sequence: CASRSTGGVVTGELFF. The CDR3 DNA reads as TGTGCCAGCAGAAGTACAGGGGGCGTTGTCACCGGGGAGCTGTTTTTT.

The CDR3: CATALIVNTGELFF. The CDR3, as DNA: TGTGCCACCGCTTTGATCGTGAACACCGGGGAGCTGTTTTTT. This chain links TRBV12-3 or TRBV12-4 with TRBJ2-2; D is unclear. The V end lost 10 bases, the J end lost 1 base, and 13 bases lay between the germline ends. The CDR3 is 14 residues long.

The chain recombines TRBV29-1 with TRBJ2-3; maybe TRBD2 (6 bases). CDR3 length: 14 amino acids. Trimming left V 5 bases short and J 9 bases short, with 21 bases between. The V gene's germline CDR1 is SQVTM and CDR2 ANQGSEA. DNA of the CDR3: TGCAGCGTTCTCCCCGGAGGGGCCCAAGGGACGCAGTATTTT. Amino acid sequence: CSVLPGGAQGTQYF.

This clonotype has only a few counts. The chain employs TRBV5-6 and TRBJ2-1, with 8 positions matching TRBD2. The J call may be in error: the DNA end matches TRBJ2-7 better. The germline gives CDR1 SGHDT, CDR2 YYEEEE. The CDR3 runs to 16 residues. This chain's CDR3 is CASSLVAGGLYNEQYF. As DNA, the CDR3 is TGTGCCAGCAGCTTGGTTGCGGGAGGTCTCTACAATGAGCAGTACTTC.

This sequence joins TRBV15 and TRBJ2-4; 8 bases align to TRBD1. The last part of the DNA fits TRBJ2-7 better; the J call may be wrong. CDR1 is LNHNV, CDR2 YYDKDF, per germline (reference sequence). The CDR3 sequence is 14 residues long. The CDR3 bases are TGTGCCACCAGCAGGACAGGGGTTCCCTACGAGCAGTACTTC. It codes for CATSRTGVPYEQYF.

Details on this clonotype: It may be a read error: a sequence one base away is much more abundant. Since no conserved phenylalanine or tryptophan closes the CDR3, a read error is the likely cause. The rearrangement joins TRBV4-3 to TRBJ1-2, with 7 bases aligning to TRBD1. The ends lost 4 bases at V and 1 base at J; junction bases unmatched: 3. The germline V gene encodes CDR1 LGHNA and CDR2 YSLEER. CDR3 length: 14 residues. CDR3 DNA: TGCGCCAGCAGCCTTCGACAGGGTAACTATGGCTACACCTTA. Protein product: CASSLRQGNYGYTL.

This sequence joins TRBV6-5 and TRBJ1-2; D is possibly TRBD1 (6 bases). Trimming cost V 4 bases and J 3 bases, with 12 bases left between them. Germline V CDR1 and CDR2: MNHEY, SVGAGI. The CDR3 spans 14 residues. The CDR3 DNA sequence: TGTGCCAGCAGTTCAGCTGGGGGCGACTATGGCTACACCTTC. It translates to CASSSAGGDYGYTF.

The chain has TRBV20-1 and TRBJ2-5; D uncertain. The V gene's germline CDR1 is DFQATT and CDR2 SNEGSKA (reference sequence). The CDR3 is 10 amino acids. Trimming shortened V by 5 bases and J by 11 bases, and 12 bases separated the two germline ends. The CDR3, as DNA: TGCAGTGCTGGGGTCCTGGAGCAGTACTTC. Amino acids: CSAGVLEQYF.

In this sample, this clonotype turned up a few times. The junction and the germline gene differ at one end; a read error may be behind it. The chain combines TRBV5-1 with TRBJ2-3; 13 bases align to TRBD2. The germline V gene encodes CDR1 SGHRS and CDR2 YFSETQ. This CDR3 has 15 amino acids. In DNA form, the CDR3 reads TGTGCCAGCAGTTGGACTAGCGGGGGCTCGGATACGCAGTATTTT. Protein product: CASSWTSGGSDTQYF.

The chain has TRBV6-2 or TRBV6-3 and TRBJ2-1; D call uncertain. Looked up from germline, CDR1 is MNHEY and CDR2 is SVGEGT. There are 12 residues in the CDR3. V lost 6 bases and J lost 8, with 11 bases in between. CDR3 residues: CASSPLRDEQFF. As DNA, the CDR3 is TGTGCCAGCAGCCCTCTGAGAGATGAGCAGTTCTTC.

The chain uses TRBV29-1 and TRBJ1-2; 9 bases line up with TRBD1. CDR3 length: 14 residues. J was trimmed by 7 bases and V by 8 bases; bases with no gene match: 14. Germline loops: CDR1 SQVTM, CDR2 ANQGSEA. The CDR3 sequence: CSCQRDRDHSGYTF. The CDR3 nucleotides read TGCAGCTGTCAGCGGGACAGGGATCACTCTGGCTACACCTTC.

The chain recombines TRBV27 with TRBJ2-1; TRBD2 matches at 12 bases. The CDR3 consists of 15 residues. The V gene end was trimmed by 5 bases and the J gene end by 9 bases; junction bases not matched to a gene: 8. The germline V gene has CDR1 MNHEY and CDR2 SMNVEV (reference sequence). CDR3: CASSHGTSGHSEQFF. The CDR3 coding sequence is TGTGCCAGCAGTCATGGGACTAGCGGGCACAGTGAGCAGTTCTTC.

The V call is TRBV12-3 or TRBV12-4, the J call TRBJ2-4; 7 bases map to TRBD1. The J call may be incorrect, as the DNA end agrees better with TRBJ2-7. The CDR3 consists of 13 residues. The chain's CDR3 is CASSSLDRYEQYF. CDR3 nucleotides: TGTGCCAGCAGTTCCTTGGACAGGTACGAGCAGTACTTC.

There are many counts of this clonotype. The CDR3 spells CASSLMTSTDTQYF. Written as DNA, the CDR3 is TGTGCCAGCAGCTTAATGACTAGCACAGATACGCAGTATTTT. This chain uses TRBV7-8 with TRBJ2-3, with unresolved D. This CDR3 has 14 residues. V lost 2 bases, J lost 0 bases, and 6 bases lay in between. Per germline, CDR1 SGHVS and CDR2 FQNEAQ.

The table lists this clonotype with a few counts. CDR3 sequence reads: CASSQNTGAGTEAFF. CDR3 DNA sequence: TGCGCCAGCAGCCAGAATACAGGGGCAGGGACTGAAGCTTTCTTT. The rearrangement joins TRBV4-3 to TRBJ1-1, with 7 nucleotides matching TRBD1. The CDR3 has 15 residues. V was pared by 3 bases and J by 5 bases, with 9 bases of the junction left unmatched. Looked up from germline, CDR1 is LGHNA and CDR2 is YSLEER.

Only a few counts were recorded for this clonotype. J is TRBJ2-7 and V is TRBV7-8; the match to TRBD2 covers 9 bases. J gave up 5 bases and V 4 bases, and 9 bases lay outside the gene matches. CDR3 length: 15 amino acids. The germline gives CDR1 SGHVS, CDR2 FQNEAQ. Here the CDR3 DNA reads TGTGCCAGCAGCTATAGCGGGAGAGCCGCCGACGAGCAGTACTTC. This sequence encodes CASSYSGRAADEQYF.

This clonotype was detected a few times. The chain recombines TRBV4-3 with TRBJ2-4; D could derive from TRBD1 or TRBD2 (7 bases each). With 5 bases removed from V and 8 bases from J, the gap between germline ends came to 22 bases. The CDR3 contains 16 residues. Germline V lookup: CDR1 LGHNA, CDR2 YSLEER. This CDR3 is CASSDRAGVPGDIQYF. In DNA, the CDR3 is TGCGCCAGCAGCGACAGGGCGGGAGTCCCAGGGGACATTCAGTACTTC.

This clonotype appeared many times. The genes are TRBV5-5 and TRBJ2-3; D gene unclear. Germline V gives CDR1 SGHKS, CDR2 YYEKEE (reference sequence). The CDR3 is 13 amino acids. Trimming pared 0 bases from V and 6 bases from J, leaving 8 bases between. CDR3 coding DNA: TGTGCCAGCAGCTTGGAGTTGGCCGATACGCAGTATTTT. This codes for CASSLELADTQYF.

The rearrangement joins TRBV4-1 to TRBJ1-3; no clear D. The V gene's germline CDR1 is MGHRA and CDR2 YSYEKL. The CDR3 covers 17 residues. The V end lost 0 bases, the J end lost 0 bases, and 12 bases lay between the germline ends. This chain's CDR3 is CASSQEIGESSGNTIYF. The CDR3 DNA is TGCGCCAGCAGCCAAGAGATTGGTGAGAGCTCTGGAAACACCATATATTTT.

The chain recombines TRBV24-1 with TRBJ1-2, with a tentative D call TRBD1 (5 bases). Germline-derived CDR1 and CDR2 are KGHDR and SFDVKD. The CDR3 loop spans 14 amino acids. V was cut by 9 bases and J by 5 bases, with 18 bases left in between. This CDR3 reads CATGGAGVTYGYTF. CDR3 nucleotide sequence: TGTGCCACCGGTGGGGCAGGAGTTACATATGGCTACACCTTC.

The chain links TRBV5-5 to TRBJ1-5; a possible D gene is TRBD1 (5 bases). The V gene's germline CDR1 is SGHKS and CDR2 YYEKEE (reference sequence). V lost 4 bases, J lost 3 bases, and 11 bases lay in between. This CDR3 has 14 residues. In nucleotides, the CDR3 is TGTGCCAGCAGCCGGGACCGATTCAATCAGCCCCAGCATTTT. Translated: CASSRDRFNQPQHF.

The rearrangement uses TRBV7-9 and TRBJ2-3; D uncertain. V lost 3 bases to trimming and J lost 5 bases, with 18 bases between them. The CDR3 contains 16 residues. Germline V gene data show CDR1 as SEHNR and CDR2 as FQNEAQ (reference sequence). The DNA of the CDR3 is TGTGCCAGCAGCTTTGCACGTGGGCTCCTTGGAGATACGCAGTATTTT. Its translation is CASSFARGLLGDTQYF. The full variable domain, in which reference TRBV7-9 and TRBJ2-3 provide the parts outside the CDR3, is DTGVSQNPRHKITKRGQNVTFRCDPISEHNRLYWYRQTLGQGPEFLTYFQNEAQLEKSRLLSDRFSAERPKGSFSTLEIQRTEQGDSAMYLCASSFARGLLGDTQYFGPGTRLTVL.